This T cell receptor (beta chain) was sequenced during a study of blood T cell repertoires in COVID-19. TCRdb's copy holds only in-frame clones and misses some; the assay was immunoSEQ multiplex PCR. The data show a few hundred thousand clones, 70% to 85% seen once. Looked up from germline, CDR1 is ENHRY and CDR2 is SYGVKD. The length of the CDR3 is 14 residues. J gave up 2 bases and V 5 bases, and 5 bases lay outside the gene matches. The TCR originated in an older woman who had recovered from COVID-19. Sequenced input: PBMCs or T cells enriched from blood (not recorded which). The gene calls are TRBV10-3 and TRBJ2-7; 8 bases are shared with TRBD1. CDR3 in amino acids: CAISPPDRAYEQYF. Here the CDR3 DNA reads TGTGCCATCAGTCCCCCGGACAGGGCCTACGAGCAGTACTTC.